The clone carrying this T cell receptor beta chain was found a few times. Its cognate antigen is unknown. This may be a read error: a much more frequent sequence differs by one nucleotide. This record comes from a study of neurological immune-mediated disorders. The study, taken as a whole, reports: The most TCR clonal expansion was seen in HTLV-1-associated myelopathy, whereas the least was seen in multiple sclerosis, below the level in healthy controls. Among expanded clones, no CDR3 amino acid sequences were shared across subjects, a pattern suggesting private repertoires in all groups. Clinical and MRI features did not associate with the cluster found in multiple sclerosis patients.

V lost 6 bases to trimming and J lost 11 bases, with 13 bases between them. The CDR3 consists of 12 residues. The cDNA was synthesized by 5'RACE incorporating 10-nucleotide random UMIs. TCRdb reprocessed the 5' RACE reads via MiXCR and lists one record per CDR3 protein. This sample has 70,000 or so distinct CDR3 sequences; 5.2% occur once, and the top ten carry about 2.6%. Sequences were obtained from PBMCs. This sequence originates from a woman in her twenties or thirties with multiple sclerosis. The chain employs TRBV12-3 or TRBV12-4 and TRBJ1-4; the D gene is possibly TRBD1 (5 bases). The CDR3 spells CASSQTQGKLFF. The CDR3 nucleotides are TGTGCCAGCAGCCAAACCCAGGGTAAACTGTTTTTT.